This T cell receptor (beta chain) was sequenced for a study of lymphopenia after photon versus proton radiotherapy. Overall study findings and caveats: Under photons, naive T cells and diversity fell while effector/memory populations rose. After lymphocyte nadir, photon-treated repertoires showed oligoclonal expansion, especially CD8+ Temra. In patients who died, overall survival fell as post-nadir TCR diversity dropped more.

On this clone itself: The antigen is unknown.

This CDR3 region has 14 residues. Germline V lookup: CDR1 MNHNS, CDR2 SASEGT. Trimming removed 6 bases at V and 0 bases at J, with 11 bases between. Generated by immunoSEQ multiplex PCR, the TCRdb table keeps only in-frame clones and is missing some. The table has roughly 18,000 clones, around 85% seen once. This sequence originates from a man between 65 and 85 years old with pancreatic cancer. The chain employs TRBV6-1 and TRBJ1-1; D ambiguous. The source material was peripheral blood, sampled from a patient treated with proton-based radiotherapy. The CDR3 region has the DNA TGTGCCAGCAGGCCCGGGGTAGTGAACACTGAAGCTTTCTTT. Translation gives CASRPGVVNTEAFF.